The 13 T cell receptor beta chains presented below share a single source sample, sequenced in a study of cytomegalovirus exposure and HLA in healthy donors. Clones were read by immunoSEQ multiplex PCR, and TCRdb kept only the in-frame ones, dropping some. The table lists some 140,000 clones, 70% to 90% of them singletons, with 2.1% in the top ten. The specimen was PBMCs. These TCRs come from a human donor in good health.

As to this clone: One end of the junction varies from germline; a read error may be responsible. The chain joins TRBV6-5 to TRBJ1-2, with TRBD1 matching over 10 bases. The CDR3 is 15 residues long. Germline lookup yields CDR1 MNHEY and CDR2 SVGAGI. The CDR3 DNA is TGTACCAGCAGTTACGCCGGGACAGGGGTCTATGGCTACACCTTC. It is translated as CTSSYAGTGVYGYTF.

The chain joins TRBV5-1 to TRBJ1-1, with D unresolved. V lost 2 bases, J lost 4 bases, and 6 bases lay in between. CDR1 is SGHRS and CDR2 is YFSETQ in the germline V gene. The CDR3 contains 12 residues. The CDR3 nucleotides are TGCGCCAGCAGCTTCCGGGGCACTGAAGCTTTCTTT. This gives the protein CASSFRGTEAFF.

The gene calls are TRBV6-5 and TRBJ1-1; D not certain. With 8 bases removed from V and 7 bases from J, the gap between germline ends came to 11 bases. CDR1 MNHEY and CDR2 SVGAGI come from the germline V gene. The CDR3 loop spans 11 amino acids. CDR3 region: CASLNFREAFF. The CDR3 nucleotides are TGTGCCAGCCTAAACTTTCGTGAAGCTTTCTTT.

CDR3 bases: TGTGCCAGCAGTTTAGCACGGAGAGATACGCAGTATTTT. It specifies CASSLARRDTQYF. The chain recombines TRBV27 with TRBJ2-3; D ambiguous. V was pared by 2 bases and J by 5 bases, with 8 bases between. The germline CDR1 and CDR2 sequences are MNHEY and SMNVEV (reference sequence). The CDR3 is 13 amino acids.

J is TRBJ2-7 and V is TRBV4-1; the D is unclear. CDR1 is MGHRA and CDR2 is YSYEKL in the germline V gene. The CDR3 spans 14 residues. V lost 0 bases, J lost 2 bases, and 8 bases lay in between. The CDR3 loop is CASSQDRVTYEQYF. As DNA, the CDR3 is TGCGCCAGCAGCCAAGATAGAGTTACCTACGAGCAGTACTTC.

The chain employs TRBV6-1 and TRBJ2-7; 7 bases map to TRBD1. The CDR3 contains 14 residues. Germline loops: CDR1 MNHNS, CDR2 SASEGT. V lost 5 bases and J lost 3; bases outside the gene matches: 7. The CDR3, as DNA: TGTGCCAGCAGTTTCGGGACAGAAATCTACGAGCAGTACTTC. Protein sequence: CASSFGTEIYEQYF.

The V gene is TRBV6-1, the J gene TRBJ2-7; 9 bases fit TRBD2. The CDR3 length is 14 residues. V gave up 4 bases and J gave up 5 bases; unmatched junction bases: 6. Per germline, CDR1 MNHNS and CDR2 SASEGT. The CDR3 sequence is CASSVPSGTHEQYF. The CDR3 DNA sequence: TGTGCCAGCAGTGTGCCTAGCGGGACCCACGAGCAGTACTTC.

The rearrangement uses TRBV6-1 and TRBJ1-2; 7 bases align to TRBD1. J was trimmed by 5 bases and V by 2 bases; bases with no gene match: 11. Germline V gene data show CDR1 as MNHNS and CDR2 as SASEGT. There are 16 residues in the CDR3. In DNA, the CDR3 is TGTGCCAGCAGTGAATTGGACAGGCTCGGAACTTATGGCTACACCTTC. Translation: CASSELDRLGTYGYTF.

V is TRBV7-2 and J is TRBJ2-2; TRBD2 might be the D (5 bases). The germline CDR1 and CDR2 sequences are SGHTA and FQGNSA. The V and J ends lost 5 bases and 4 bases respectively, with 17 bases between them. This CDR3 has 16 residues. The CDR3 region has the DNA TGTGCCAGCAGCCCAATCGGACTTCCCGGCACCGGGGAGCTGTTTTTT. It specifies CASSPIGLPGTGELFF.

The chain's CDR3 is CSASFGTQYF. In DNA, the CDR3 is TGCAGTGCTAGCTTCGGGACCCAGTACTTC. The V gene is TRBV20-1, the J gene TRBJ2-5, with no clear D. This CDR3 spans 10 amino acids. The V end lost 3 bases, the J end lost 7 bases, and 6 bases lay between the germline ends. CDR1 DFQATT and CDR2 SNEGSKA come from the germline V gene (reference sequence).

This chain links TRBV6-6 with TRBJ1-6; D gene uncertain. CDR1 and CDR2 from the germline V gene are MNHNY and SVGAGI (reference sequence). Trimming took off 6 bases at V and 8 bases at J, with 8 bases between the two ends. CDR3 size: 12 residues. CDR3 DNA sequence: TGTGCCAGCAGACAGAAATATTCACCCCTCCACTTT. This sequence encodes CASRQKYSPLHF.

This clone was counted a single time. This chain links TRBV11-3 with TRBJ2-1; TRBD2 matches 7 bases. From germline, CDR1 is SGHNT and CDR2 YENEEA. J lost 0 bases, V lost 0 bases, and 11 bases had no gene match. The CDR3 length is 19 residues. CDR3 sequence (DNA): TGTGCCAGCAGCTTAGATCGCGGGGGATCCCTGAGCTCCTACAATGAGCAGTTCTTC. Protein sequence: CASSLDRGGSLSSYNEQFF. Based on the CDR3 plus reference TRBV11-3 and TRBJ2-1, the full variable domain is EAGVVQSPRYKIIEKKQPVAFWCNPISGHNTLYWYLQNLGQGPELLIRYENEEAVDDSQLPKDRFSAERLKGVDSTLKIQPAELGDSAVYLCASSLDRGGSLSSYNEQFFGPGTRLTVL.

This chain uses TRBV9 with TRBJ2-5, with TRBD2 matching 9 bases. The germline V gene has CDR1 SGDLS and CDR2 YYNGEE. The CDR3 is made up of 15 amino acids. The V segment lost 0 bases and the J segment 5 bases; nucleotides outside the gene matches: 5. This CDR3 reads CASSVEVAGVETQYF. The DNA for the CDR3 is TGTGCCAGCAGCGTAGAAGTAGCGGGAGTGGAGACCCAGTACTTC.